This T cell receptor beta chain was sequenced in a study of T cell repertoires in aging, cancer and after chemotherapy (dated by TCRdb to between 2019 and 2020). Describing the broader study: Donors spanned six age groups from 30 or younger to 70 or older, with at least three individuals per group. In the hematological group, paired pre- and post-chemotherapy samples were obtained from chronic lymphocytic leukemia patients treated with fludarabine- or bendamustine-based regimens. Approximately 8.4 million TCR reads were contained in the full dataset. To examine immunoaging and T cell reconstitution after chemotherapy, the study profiled TCR beta repertoires in peripheral blood from healthy donors and cancer patients. The cohort comprised 218 cancer patients, roughly 90 with hematological and 110 to 130 with solid cancers, plus 95 healthy donors as a reference group.

About this clonotype: Its antigen specificity is not known. Qualities for individual bases were not recorded, and no much larger clone is one base off.

The CDR3, from cysteine to phenylalanine, totals 14 residues. Only CDR3 DNA is held: 42 bases, read in frame from base 1. V gives up 2 bases and J gives up 3 bases, and the segment between their germline ends measures 10 bases. CDR1 and CDR2 (MNHNS, SASEGT) derive from the germline V gene. Rearranged TRB sequences spanning V, D and J segments were amplified by multiplex touch-down PCR using a mixed TRB-A/B primer pool. Two consecutive PCR reactions with Phusion HS II polymerase added Illumina adapters and sample indices to the amplicons. The amplicons were purified from gel with the NucleoSpin Gel and PCR Clean-up kit and then assessed with Qubit and an Agilent 2100 Bioanalyzer. Sequencing of the libraries was done on an Illumina MiSeq with paired-end, single-indexed 600-cycle runs. The authors processed their data as follows. Processing of the TRB sequences was carried out with MiXCR versions 2.12 and 3.0.5. Each unique CDR3 nucleotide sequence counted as one clone, and only productive sequences with at least two reads were retained. Repertoire metrics included Shannon diversity, evenness, clonality (one minus evenness), and alpha-parameterized diversity profiles from alpha 0 to 5. The IGoR algorithm was used to calculate generation probabilities of clones in the paired pre- and post-chemotherapy samples. TCRdb reprocessing: public reads trimmed at Q25 with fastp, clones called with MiXCR, in-frame beta chains kept. Each CDR3 protein gets just one entry, which takes the most common genes and DNA from the rows behind it. The V and J calls here are based on TCRdb, not the publication. This sample lists some 1,700 distinct CDR3 sequences; 30% to 40% were detected once. The ten largest clonotypes hold under 14% of the sample.

Instead of sorted cells or RNA, genomic DNA extracted from peripheral blood served as the source for amplifying TCR beta rearrangements. The paper's findings and limits, for the study overall: Declining TCR diversity with age in healthy donors was mainly explained by loss of richness; in cancer patients, loss of evenness also contributed. It was noted by the authors that conclusions about immunological memory after chemotherapy cannot be drawn from the repertoire data. Untreated patients with hematological or solid cancers showed significantly lower blood TCR diversity and higher clonality than age-matched healthy donors. Hematological cancer patients had infiltration of lymphoid organs, and this infiltration may itself impair thymic emigration or peripheral T cell expansion. In both cancer cohorts, median generation probability rose over the chemotherapy interval, which suggests that the repertoire was reconstituted through rebound thymic output.

The sequence joins TRBV6-1 to TRBJ1-1; the D gene lacks a confident call. Sequenced: blood. The receptor's source is a human donor with a blood cancer. Here is the DNA: TGTGCCAGCAGTGAATTACAGAGCGACACTGAAGCTTTCTTT. It encodes CASSELQSDTEAFF.